This TCR beta chain is from a study of human T cells and chemical hapten exposure. The wider study: Recorded diagnoses among the mostly female patients were alopecia areata, totalis or universalis.

Time point reported: patch test 1, 2 weeks after DPC sensitization. Treatment denoted: therapeutic diphenylcyclopropenone sensitization with weekly scalp DPC. This clonotype came up many times. From the RACE reads, TCRdb called clonotypes with MiXCR, one entry per CDR3 protein. This table has 300,000 to 450,000 distinct CDR3 sequences, more than 4.5% appearing once. Source: whole blood, taken in connection with sensitization to the hapten diphenylcyclopropenone (DPC). The receptor's source is a woman aged 45-65 years with alopecia areata. Some clones in this sample may be carry-over from other donors' samples.

The CDR3 coding sequence is TGTGCCAGCAGCGTCAGTAAGGGACAGGATCGCTCTGGGGCCAACGTCCTGACTTTC. Translating it yields CASSVSKGQDRSGANVLTF. The genes are TRBV9 and TRBJ2-6, with 8 bases that match TRBD1. This CDR3 is 19 amino acids long. Germline V gene sequence: CDR1 SGDLS, CDR2 YYNGEE. J gave up 0 bases and V 2 bases, and 10 bases lay outside the gene matches. Supplemented by reference TRBV9 and TRBJ2-6, the full variable domain reads DSGVTQTPKHLITATGQRVTLRCSPRSGDLSVYWYQQSLDQGLQFLIQYYNGEERAKGNILERFSAQQFPDLHSELNLSSLELGDSALYFCASSVSKGQDRSGANVLTFGAGSRLTVL.